This T cell receptor beta chain was sequenced in a study of cytomegalovirus exposure and HLA in healthy donors. Unmatched junction bases numbered 4, after V lost 8 bases and J lost 7 bases. Germline loops: CDR1 SNHLY, CDR2 FYNNEI. The CDR3 totals 14 residues. The primer mix had 60 Vbeta and 13 Jbeta primers. The protocol was immunoSEQ multiplex PCR, while the TCRdb copy is restricted to in-frame clones and leaves out a portion. Of 130,000 or so clones listed, roughly 87% are singletons. This rearrangement joins TRBV2 to TRBJ2-1; 14 bases map to TRBD2. The receptor was isolated from a woman between 18 and 29 years old in good health and CMV-seronegative. The sequenced sample was PBMCs. CDR3 sequence (DNA): TGTGCCAGCCGCCGGACTAGCGGGGGGAATGAGCAGTTCTTC. Its protein is CASRRTSGGNEQFF.